Shown below are 25 T cell receptor beta chains from a single sample sequenced in a study of metastatic and nonmetastatic thyroid tumors. Using MiXCR, TCRdb reanalyzed the PCR reads. Here the sample spans about 40,000 clones, about 15% being singletons. All patients reached thyroid surgery having received no treatment beforehand. Sample: blood. These receptors came from a female donor with papillary thyroid cancer or a benign thyroid nodule (not recorded which). Some clones in this sample may be carry-over from other donors' samples.

Note on this clone: One end of the junction fails to match germline, which may point to a read error. The V and J genes are TRBV6-2 or TRBV6-3 and TRBJ2-3; D call uncertain. Germline V gene data show CDR1 as MNHEY and CDR2 as SVGEGT. The CDR3 is 12 amino acids. The CDR3 sequence is CASIYRTDTQYF. The CDR3 DNA reads TGTGCCAGCATTTACCGCACAGATACACAGTATTTT.

This clone appeared many times. CDR3: CASHAWGLNEKLFF. DNA of the CDR3: TGTGCTTCCCACGCCTGGGGGTTGAATGAAAAACTGTTTTTT. This chain uses TRBV19 with TRBJ1-4; tentative D call: TRBD1 (5 bases). CDR1 LNHDA and CDR2 SQIVND come from the germline V gene (reference sequence). The CDR3 totals 14 residues.

In the case of this clone: One end of the junction does not line up with germline, which may come from a read error. CDR3 DNA: TGTGCCAGCAGCTTGGGAGGGGGAGGGAGCTCCTACGATCAGTACTTC. Its protein is CASSLGGGGSSYDQYF. This sequence joins TRBV5-4 and TRBJ2-7, with D tentatively TRBD2 (7 bases). CDR1 is SGHNT and CDR2 is YYREEE in the germline V gene (reference sequence). The CDR3 runs to 16 residues.

This clone has at least ten counts. The chain employs TRBV3-1 and TRBJ2-2; D gene unclear. CDR1 is LGHDT and CDR2 is YNNKEL in the germline V gene (reference sequence). This CDR3 is built from 13 residues. The V and J ends lost 1 base and 4 bases respectively, with 4 bases between them. CDR3 sequence: CASSQVITGELFF. CDR3 nucleotide sequence: TGTGCCAGCAGCCAAGTGATCACCGGGGAGCTGTTTTTT. The variable domain in full, completed from reference TRBV3-1 and TRBJ2-2, reads DTAVSQTPKYLVTQMGNDKSIKCEQNLGHDTMYWYKQDSKKFLKIMFSYNNKELIINETVPNRFSPKSPDKAHLNLHINSLELGDSAVYFCASSQVITGELFFGEGSRLTVL.

This clone was picked up many times. V gene TRBV7-9 combines with J gene TRBJ1-6; D is undetermined. V shed 1 base and J shed 3 bases, with 10 bases lying between them. In germline, CDR1 is SEHNR, CDR2 FQNEAQ (reference sequence). This CDR3 is built from 16 residues. The CDR3 region has the DNA TGTGCCAGCAGCTTAGTATACGGGGTCTATAATTCACCCCTCCACTTT. Protein product: CASSLVYGVYNSPLHF.

There are a few counts of this clone. The chain combines TRBV10-3 with TRBJ1-1; D is undetermined. Germline CDR1 is ENHRY and CDR2 is SYGVKD. The CDR3 loop spans 11 amino acids. Deletions cut 6 bases from V and 1 base from J, with 3 bases between. CDR3 bases: TGTGCCATCAGGCAGAACACTGAAGCTTTCTTT. This sequence encodes CAIRQNTEAFF.

V is TRBV11-2 and J is TRBJ2-1; D gene uncertain. V lost 10 bases to trimming and J lost 11 bases, with 15 bases between them. The germline gives CDR1 SGHAT, CDR2 FQNNGV. There are 11 residues in the CDR3. The CDR3 is CAITPVRQQFF. The DNA for the CDR3 is TGTGCCATTACCCCGGTTCGGCAGCAGTTCTTC.

The chain joins TRBV7-7 to TRBJ2-7; D may be TRBD1 (5 bases). The CDR3 covers 17 residues. V lost 2 bases to trimming and J lost 3 bases, with 20 bases between them. CDR1 SSHAT and CDR2 FNYEAQ come from the germline V gene (reference sequence). The CDR3 loop reads CASSLNPFGAGIYEQYF. CDR3 DNA sequence: TGTGCCAGCAGCTTAAATCCTTTTGGTGCAGGGATCTACGAGCAGTACTTC.

This clone has only a few counts. This chain uses TRBV6-1 with TRBJ1-2; D gene uncertain. Trimming shortened V by 0 bases and J by 5 bases, and 7 bases separated the two germline ends. The CDR3 sequence is 13 residues long. Germline CDR1 MNHNS, CDR2 SASEGT. CDR3 protein: CASSEAAAYGYTF. CDR3 DNA: TGTGCCAGCAGTGAAGCGGCTGCTTATGGCTACACCTTC.

This clone was detected a few times. The genes are TRBV30 and TRBJ2-7; 7 bases map to TRBD2. The CDR3 runs 13 residues. V lost 2 bases and J lost 3; bases outside the gene matches: 4. Per germline, CDR1 GTSNPN and CDR2 SVGIG (reference sequence). CDR3 sequence reads: CAWSMGGSYEQYF. CDR3 sequence (DNA): TGTGCCTGGAGTATGGGCGGGAGCTACGAGCAGTACTTC.

This chain connects TRBV18 to TRBJ1-6; D remains unclear. CDR3 length: 16 amino acids. Trimming took off 3 bases at V and 5 bases at J, with 14 bases between the two ends. Germline-derived CDR1 and CDR2 are KGHSH and LQKENI. This CDR3 is CASSPLNGPNNSPLHF. In DNA form, the CDR3 reads TGTGCCAGCTCACCCTTAAATGGCCCCAATAATTCACCCCTCCACTTT.

This clone showed up many times. An end of the junction does not agree with germline; a read error may underlie this. This chain links TRBV7-7 with TRBJ2-1, with 9 bases identical to TRBD2. The length of the CDR3 is 16 residues. Germline V gives CDR1 SSHAT, CDR2 FNYEAQ (reference sequence). CDR3 sequence (DNA): TGTGCTAGCAGCTTAGCGGGGCTAGCGGGGTACAATGAGCAGTTCTTC. Translated, it gives CASSLAGLAGYNEQFF.

This clone occurred many times. The rearrangement links TRBV2 to TRBJ2-5, with D tentatively TRBD1 or TRBD2 (6 bases each). Trimming removed 5 bases at V and 5 bases at J, with 12 bases between. The CDR3 is made up of 13 amino acids. Germline V gene sequence: CDR1 SNHLY, CDR2 FYNNEI. The CDR3 bases are TGTGCCAGCAGTAGCGGAGGGGGGGAGACCCAGTACTTC. It specifies CASSSGGGETQYF.

Many counts were recorded for this clone. The rearrangement links TRBV5-1 to TRBJ1-1; D is undetermined. This CDR3 is 10 amino acids long. Per germline, CDR1 SGHRS and CDR2 YFSETQ. With 8 bases removed from V and 11 bases from J, the gap between germline ends came to 13 bases. CDR3 protein: CASSSRRAFF. The CDR3 region has the DNA TGCGCCAGTTCCTCGAGGAGGGCTTTCTTT.

This clone has a count of ten or more. V gene TRBV12-3 or TRBV12-4 combines with J gene TRBJ2-5, with 9 bases matching TRBD1. V was pared by 3 bases and J by 4 bases, with 9 bases of the junction left unmatched. This CDR3 region has 16 residues. CDR3 coding DNA: TGTGCCAGCAGTTTGCCCACGGGACAGGGAGGAGAGACCCAGTACTTC. Translating gives CASSLPTGQGGETQYF.

The chain couples TRBV2 to TRBJ2-7; 7 nucleotides align to TRBD2. Germline CDR1 is SNHLY and CDR2 is FYNNEI. CDR3 length: 16 amino acids. Germline trimming cut 0 bases from V and 6 bases from J; bases unmatched to any gene: 11. The CDR3 loop is CASSEAGGGVCGEQYF. The DNA for the CDR3 is TGTGCCAGCAGTGAAGCCGGGGGAGGGGTGTGTGGCGAGCAGTACTTC. Combining the CDR3 with reference TRBV2 and TRBJ2-7 gives the whole variable domain EPEVTQTPSHQVTQMGQEVILRCVPISNHLYFYWYRQILGQKVEFLVSFYNNEISEKSEIFDDQFSVERPDGSNFTLKIRSTKLEDSAMYFCASSEAGGGVCGEQYFGPGTRLTVT.

This clone has ten or more counts. This chain joins TRBV5-1 and TRBJ1-5; D is uncertain. Germline values: CDR1 SGHRS, CDR2 YFSETQ. With 4 bases removed from V and 1 base from J, the gap between germline ends came to 6 bases. CDR3 length equals 13 residues. CDR3 in amino acids: CASSEQSNQPQHF. CDR3 nucleotides: TGCGCCAGCAGCGAGCAGAGCAATCAGCCCCAGCATTTT.

The sample holds a few counts of this clone. This chain connects TRBV12-3 or TRBV12-4 to TRBJ1-2; possibly TRBD1 for D (6 bases). The CDR3 length is 14 residues. Trimming removed 7 bases at V and 4 bases at J, with 16 bases between. CDR3 coding DNA: TGTGCCAGCAATACGGGACATTCCCTCTATGGCTACACCTTC. As protein: CASNTGHSLYGYTF.

This clone was seen many times. The chain uses TRBV5-1 and TRBJ1-1, with D perhaps TRBD1 (5 bases). This CDR3 has 15 residues. Germline-derived CDR1 and CDR2 are SGHRS and YFSETQ. The V and J ends lost 0 bases and 0 bases respectively, with 9 bases between them. The CDR3 loop is CASSLARALNTEAFF. The CDR3 nucleotides read TGCGCCAGCAGCTTGGCCAGGGCTTTGAACACTGAAGCTTTCTTT.

This clone was observed at least ten times. This chain connects TRBV7-9 to TRBJ2-7, with TRBD2 as a possible D gene (6 bases). The germline V and J ends were trimmed by 1 base and 2 bases, with 9 bases remaining between them. From germline, CDR1 is SEHNR and CDR2 FQNEAQ (reference sequence). The CDR3 totals 14 residues. This CDR3 reads CASSLGPGAYEQYF. The CDR3 region has the DNA TGTGCCAGCAGCTTAGGGCCGGGAGCCTACGAGCAGTACTTC.

The V call is TRBV6-1, the J call TRBJ2-3, with 9 bases matching TRBD1. The CDR3 totals 13 residues. Germline V gene sequence: CDR1 MNHNS, CDR2 SASEGT. J lost 7 bases, V lost 4 bases, and 3 bases had no gene match. The CDR3 DNA sequence: TGTGCCAGCAGTGGGACAGGGGTAAATACGCAGTATTTT. It specifies CASSGTGVNTQYF.

This clone was seen repeatedly, ten times or more. CDR3 sequence reads: CASSQGLAGAYNEQFF. DNA of the CDR3: TGTGCCAGCAGCCAAGGTCTAGCGGGGGCGTACAATGAGCAGTTCTTC. J is TRBJ2-1 and V is TRBV3-1, with 10 bases identical to TRBD2. V trimming: 1 base; J trimming: 4 bases; junction bases outside the gene matches: 4. The CDR3 is 16 amino acids. CDR1 is LGHDT and CDR2 is YNNKEL in the germline V gene (reference sequence).

The chain uses TRBV6-1 and TRBJ2-7; possible D gene TRBD2, 6 bases. The germline V gene encodes CDR1 MNHNS and CDR2 SASEGT. Trimming left V 6 bases short and J 1 base short, with 16 bases between. The CDR3 sequence is 15 residues long. CDR3 in amino acids: CASSLSGVRSYEQYF. The CDR3 nucleotides read TGTGCCAGCAGCCTCTCGGGAGTGAGGTCCTACGAGCAGTACTTC.

This clone was recorded many times. This sequence joins TRBV20-1 and TRBJ2-3; 9 nucleotides match TRBD2. The V gene end was trimmed by 8 bases and the J gene end by 4 bases; junction bases not matched to a gene: 13. CDR1 and CDR2 (germline): DFQATT, SNEGSKA (reference sequence). The CDR3 is 15 residues long. CDR3 sequence reads: CSPLPVSGSADTQYF. As DNA, the CDR3 is TGCAGTCCGCTCCCGGTTAGCGGGAGCGCAGATACGCAGTATTTT.

This clone was seen at least ten times. The chain recombines TRBV28 with TRBJ1-4, with TRBD1 matching 9 bases. The trim removed 2 bases at V and 5 bases at J, leaving 9 bases unmatched. The germline gives CDR1 MDHEN, CDR2 SYDVKM. The CDR3 spans 17 residues. In DNA, the CDR3 is TGTGCCAGCAGTTTACCCCGTACAGGGGGCTTCAATGAAAAACTGTTTTTT. Translating it yields CASSLPRTGGFNEKLFF.